This T cell receptor (beta chain) was observed in a study of CD8 T cells in Susac syndrome. Overall study: Within the sequenced group of Susac syndrome patients, 5 or 6 showed active disease and roughly eight were in remission. When blood was drawn, the patients with Susac syndrome were therapy-naive, on corticosteroids, or on intravenous immunoglobulin alone.

The diagnostic criteria were recently defined, and patients with Susac syndrome met them for definite or probable disease. RNA was extracted with the RNeasy kit, and a quantity of about 0.45 to 1 ug was reverse transcribed using random hexamers. MiXCR, run by TCRdb on the immunoSEQ multiplex PCR reads, gives a single entry per CDR3 protein. The table includes approximately 210,000 distinct CDR3 sequences, 85% to 95% detected once. The V gene's germline CDR1 is LGHDT and CDR2 YNNKEL (reference sequence). V was cut by 4 bases and J by 0 bases, with 19 bases left in between. This CDR3 is 18 amino acids long. As for this clonotype: Its cognate antigen is unknown.

Study findings and constraints: CD4+ repertoires of Susac syndrome patients lacked detectable clonal expansion.

V gene TRBV3-1 combines with J gene TRBJ2-4; D is uncertain. Sequencing was performed on CD4+ T cells from PBMCs. The TCR sequence derives from a human donor with Susac syndrome. CDR3: CASSPGWSAPLAKNIQYF. The CDR3 DNA reads TGTGCCAGCAGCCCGGGCTGGTCGGCGCCCCTAGCCAAAAACATTCAGTACTTC.